These 28 T cell receptor beta chains were all obtained from the same sample, sequenced in a study of blood T cell repertoires in COVID-19 (dated by TCRdb to 2020 to 2022). Library preparation used the immunoSEQ multiplex PCR assay. Entries here come from immuneACCESS through TCRdb and include only in-frame sequences with V and J called. Some clones fail to appear in such tables; in the studies checked, an unresolved V gene covers under half of the shortfall, and the cause of the remainder is unknown. This sample lists about 140,000 clones; roughly 88% were detected once. 1.5% of the sample is held by the ten biggest clonotypes. Sequencing was done on a sample of peripheral blood. The receptors were sampled from a woman between 55 and 75 years old with acute or convalescent COVID-19.

CDR3 bases: TGCGCCAGCAGGGGAGTAATGAACACTGAAGCTTTCTTT. As protein: CASRGVMNTEAFF. The chain is built from TRBV5-1 and TRBJ1-1, with unresolved D. V lost 5 bases and J lost 0, with 8 bases in between. The CDR3 has 13 residues. Germline assignment: CDR1 SGHRS and CDR2 YFSETQ.

The CDR3: CASSFWDRGEKLFF. CDR3 DNA sequence: TGTGCCAGCAGCTTTTGGGACAGGGGTGAAAAACTGTTTTTT. The chain employs TRBV7-9 and TRBJ1-4; 10 bases fit TRBD1. Germline CDR1 is SEHNR and CDR2 is FQNEAQ (reference sequence). The CDR3 has 14 residues. V was pared by 3 bases and J by 7 bases, with 2 bases of the junction left unmatched.

This chain joins TRBV5-6 and TRBJ1-5; TRBD1 matches at 7 bases. Trimming cost V 0 bases and J 3 bases; bases outside gene matches: 3. CDR1 and CDR2 from the germline V gene are SGHDT and YYEEEE. The CDR3 sequence is 15 residues long. For the CDR3, the DNA is TGTGCCAGCAGCTTGGCCCAGGGGGTCAATCAGCCCCAGCATTTT. Protein sequence: CASSLAQGVNQPQHF.

This clone appeared once. The chain employs TRBV12-3 or TRBV12-4 and TRBJ1-1; D gene unclear. The CDR3 contains 13 residues. V gave up 6 bases and J gave up 8 bases, with 16 bases separating them. The CDR3 is CASSRNGQQEAFF. CDR3 nucleotide sequence: TGTGCCAGCAGCCGAAATGGGCAGCAAGAAGCTTTCTTT.

The chain has TRBV5-4 and TRBJ2-7; 11 nucleotides align to TRBD1. After removal of 2 bases from V and 1 base from J, the junction contained 2 bases not matched to a gene. Germline CDR1 SGHNT, CDR2 YYREEE (reference sequence). The CDR3 is 15 residues long. CDR3: CASSFGQGASYEQYF. The CDR3 region has the DNA TGTGCCAGCAGCTTCGGACAGGGGGCGTCCTACGAGCAGTACTTC. Drawing the rest from reference TRBV5-4 and TRBJ2-7, the complete variable domain is ETGVTQSPTHLIKTRGQQVTLRCSSQSGHNTVSWYQQALGQGPQFIFQYYREEENGRGNFPPRFSGLQFPNYSSELNVNALELDDSALYLCASSFGQGASYEQYFGPGTRLTVT.

This chain links TRBV4-2 with TRBJ1-2; D remains ambiguous. With 0 bases removed from V and 4 bases from J, the gap between germline ends came to 12 bases. The CDR3 consists of 15 residues. The germline V gene encodes CDR1 LGHNA and CDR2 YNFKEQ. CDR3 DNA: TGTGCCAGCAGCCAAGATGGCGGGGTTCCCTATGGCTACACCTTC. Protein sequence: CASSQDGGVPYGYTF.

The chain carries TRBV9 and TRBJ1-1, with a weak D call TRBD1 (5 bases). This CDR3 is 16 amino acids long. V was trimmed by 3 bases and J by 4 bases, leaving 19 bases between them. Germline V gene data show CDR1 as SGDLS and CDR2 as YYNGEE. The CDR3 reads CASSANPSARATEAFF. The CDR3 DNA reads TGTGCCAGCAGCGCCAACCCTTCGGCCAGGGCCACTGAAGCTTTCTTT. The complete variable domain, with remaining parts taken from reference TRBV9 and TRBJ1-1, reads DSGVTQTPKHLITATGQRVTLRCSPRSGDLSVYWYQQSLDQGLQFLIQYYNGEERAKGNILERFSAQQFPDLHSELNLSSLELGDSALYFCASSANPSARATEAFFGQGTRLTVV.

This rearrangement joins TRBV7-3 to TRBJ2-7; 10 bases match TRBD1. V shed 5 bases and J 6 bases; nucleotides not matched to a gene: 10. The CDR3 totals 15 residues. In germline, CDR1 is SGHTA, CDR2 FQGTGA. For the CDR3, the DNA is TGTGCCAGCAGCCCCGGCGGGACAGGGGAGATCGAGCAGTACTTC. The encoded protein is CASSPGGTGEIEQYF. Full variable domain (missing parts from reference TRBV7-3 and TRBJ2-7): GAGVSQTPSNKVTEKGKYVELRCDPISGHTALYWYRQSLGQGPEFLIYFQGTGAADDSGLPNDRFFAVRPEGSVSTLKIQRTERGDSAVYLCASSPGGTGEIEQYFGPGTRLTVT.

The chain has TRBV3-1 (or the pseudogene TRBV3-2) and TRBJ2-1; TRBD1 aligns across 7 bases. V lost 4 bases, J lost 5 bases, and 8 bases stayed unmatched. Germline CDR1 is LGHDT and CDR2 is YNNKEL (reference sequence). The CDR3 sequence is 15 residues long. The CDR3 DNA is TGTGCCAGCAGCCTCGGCAGGGGGTTCCACAATGAGCAGTTCTTC. This translates into CASSLGRGFHNEQFF.

The J gene is TRBJ1-3, the V gene TRBV5-4; possible D gene TRBD1, 6 bases. Germline CDR1 and CDR2: SGHNT and YYREEE (reference sequence). This CDR3 is 18 amino acids long. V lost 4 bases and J lost 0, with 20 bases in between. The CDR3 DNA sequence: TGTGCCAGCAGCCGTGACAGGCTTAGTGATTACTCTGGAAACACCATATATTTT. Its translation: CASSRDRLSDYSGNTIYF.

The gene calls are TRBV15 and TRBJ1-1; a possible D gene is TRBD1 (6 bases). Germline assignment: CDR1 LNHNV and CDR2 YYDKDF (reference sequence). Between the trimmed V and J ends, which lost 1 base and 2 bases, there was a span of 11 bases. This CDR3 contains 15 residues. CDR3 coding DNA: TGTGCCACCAGCAGAGTAGGCAGGGGTAACACTGAAGCTTTCTTT. The encoded protein is CATSRVGRGNTEAFF.

In its sample, this clone was seen once. The rearrangement uses TRBV19 and TRBJ2-4, with D perhaps TRBD2 (6 bases). Germline CDR1 is LNHDA and CDR2 is SQIVND (reference sequence). V lost 1 base to trimming and J lost 8 bases, with 12 bases between them. The CDR3 extends over 14 amino acids. CDR3 coding DNA: TGTGCCAGTAGTATAGTCTTCGGGACTTACATTCAGTACTTC. Amino acid sequence: CASSIVFGTYIQYF.

J is TRBJ1-3 and V is TRBV6-5; no clear D gene. The CDR3 has 14 amino acids. CDR1 is MNHEY and CDR2 is SVGAGI in the germline V gene. Trimming stripped 5 bases from V and 4 bases from J, with 12 bases between. CDR3 bases: TGTGCCAGCAGTCCTTCAGGCGCCGGAAACACCATATATTTT. This translates into CASSPSGAGNTIYF.

This sequence joins TRBV28 and TRBJ2-7, with 9 positions matching TRBD1. From germline, CDR1 is MDHEN and CDR2 SYDVKM. The CDR3 runs to 15 residues. After removal of 5 bases from V and 5 bases from J, the junction contained 10 bases not matched to a gene. The CDR3 spells CASSAPGTGFHEQYF. The CDR3 DNA is TGTGCCAGCAGTGCTCCGGGGACAGGGTTCCACGAGCAGTACTTC. Full variable domain (remainder filled in from reference TRBV28 and TRBJ2-7): DVKVTQSSRYLVKRTGEKVFLECVQDMDHENMFWYRQDPGLGLRLIYFSYDVKMKEKGDIPEGYSVSREKKERFSLILESASTNQTSMYLCASSAPGTGFHEQYFGPGTRLTVT.

The chain recombines TRBV30 with TRBJ1-2; tentative D call: TRBD1 (6 bases). The CDR3 sequence is 14 residues long. The germline V gene has CDR1 GTSNPN and CDR2 SVGIG (reference sequence). With 0 bases removed from V and 8 bases from J, the gap between germline ends came to 16 bases. CDR3 in DNA: TGTGCCTGGAGTGTACAGGCGGACAGCAGGGGCTACACCTTC. It translates to CAWSVQADSRGYTF.

The V gene is TRBV19, the J gene TRBJ2-7; tentatively, D is TRBD2 (6 bases). V was clipped by 3 bases and J by 0 bases, with 12 bases between them. The CDR3 consists of 15 residues. The V gene's germline CDR1 is LNHDA and CDR2 SQIVND (reference sequence). The CDR3 loop reads CASSIGGGSSYEQYF. The CDR3, as DNA: TGTGCCAGTAGTATCGGGGGAGGTAGCTCCTACGAGCAGTACTTC.

This clone was observed a single time. V is TRBV28 and J is TRBJ1-3, with TRBD1 as a possible D gene (5 bases). The V gene lost 4 bases and the J gene lost 0 bases, with 19 bases spanning the gap. The germline V gene has CDR1 MDHEN and CDR2 SYDVKM. This CDR3 spans 18 amino acids. CDR3 DNA: TGTGCCAGCAGTTCCCAATGGTCGGGGGGATACTCTGGAAACACCATATATTTT. Translating it yields CASSSQWSGGYSGNTIYF.

This chain connects TRBV19 to TRBJ2-5; tentatively, D is TRBD1 (6 bases). V shed 7 bases and J shed 0 bases, with 12 bases lying between them. The germline V gene has CDR1 LNHDA and CDR2 SQIVND (reference sequence). This CDR3 comprises 14 residues. This CDR3 is CASMAGTHQETQYF. As DNA, the CDR3 is TGTGCCAGTATGGCCGGGACACACCAAGAGACCCAGTACTTC.

This clone was recorded only once. The chain employs TRBV7-9 and TRBJ1-1, with TRBD1 as a possible D gene (5 bases). The CDR3 totals 13 residues. V gave up 7 bases and J gave up 0 bases, with 9 bases separating them. Per the germline V gene, CDR1 is SEHNR and CDR2 is FQNEAQ (reference sequence). The CDR3 nucleotides read TGTGCCAGCAAGGTGGGGCTGAACACTGAAGCTTTCTTT. This codes for CASKVGLNTEAFF.

The rearrangement links TRBV28 to TRBJ1-1; 8 bases fit TRBD1. With V trimmed by 3 bases and J by 6 bases, 6 bases remained unmatched. Germline assignment: CDR1 MDHEN and CDR2 SYDVKM. The length of the CDR3 is 14 residues. The DNA for the CDR3 is TGTGCCAGCAGTTTGGGGGACAGGTCGGCTGAAGCTTTCTTT. This codes for CASSLGDRSAEAFF.

V and J are TRBV19 and TRBJ1-1; the match to TRBD1 covers 8 bases. Germline trimming cut 2 bases from V and 5 bases from J; bases unmatched to any gene: 7. Germline loops: CDR1 LNHDA, CDR2 SQIVND (reference sequence). This CDR3 spans 15 amino acids. The CDR3 nucleotides are TGTGCCAGTAGTATACCTCGACAGGGGCGGACTGAAGCTTTCTTT. Amino acids: CASSIPRQGRTEAFF.

The genes are TRBV28 and TRBJ2-1; 11 bases fit TRBD2. Looked up from germline, CDR1 is MDHEN and CDR2 is SYDVKM. This CDR3 has 15 residues. V lost 3 bases to trimming and J lost 4 bases; unmatched junction nucleotides: 2. As DNA, the CDR3 is TGTGCCAGCAGTTTTAGCGGGGGGGCGTACAATGAGCAGTTCTTC. Its translation is CASSFSGGAYNEQFF. The full variable domain, completed using reference TRBV28 and TRBJ2-1, is DVKVTQSSRYLVKRTGEKVFLECVQDMDHENMFWYRQDPGLGLRLIYFSYDVKMKEKGDIPEGYSVSREKKERFSLILESASTNQTSMYLCASSFSGGAYNEQFFGPGTRLTVL.

This chain connects TRBV3-1 (or the pseudogene TRBV3-2) to TRBJ2-1; perhaps TRBD2 as D (6 bases). Germline V lookup: CDR1 LGHDT, CDR2 YNNKEL (reference sequence). V lost 2 bases, J lost 5 bases, and 13 bases lay in between. The CDR3 contains 15 residues. For the CDR3, the DNA is TGTGCCAGCAGCCAACTAGCGCGAAGTAACAATGAGCAGTTCTTC. It is translated as CASSQLARSNNEQFF.

The chain recombines TRBV7-8 with TRBJ2-5, with D possibly matching TRBD2 (5 bases). This CDR3 region has 14 residues. CDR1 is SGHVS, CDR2 FQNEAQ, per germline. Between the trimmed V and J ends, which lost 1 base and 2 bases, there was a span of 8 bases. The CDR3 DNA is TGTGCCAGCAGCTTAGTGACTACACAAGAGACCCAGTACTTC. It specifies CASSLVTTQETQYF. The full variable domain, with the rest looked up from reference TRBV7-8 and TRBJ2-5, is GAGVSQSPRYKVAKRGQDVALRCDPISGHVSLFWYQQALGQGPEFLTYFQNEAQLDKSGLPSDRFFAERPEGSVSTLKIQRTQQEDSAVYLCASSLVTTQETQYFGPGTRLLVL.

This clone was picked up one time. Additional DNA sequences in this sample encode the identical CDR3. The chain couples TRBV18 to TRBJ1-5; D unclear. This CDR3 spans 13 amino acids. The germline V gene encodes CDR1 KGHSH and CDR2 LQKENI. V gave up 3 bases and J gave up 4 bases, with 7 bases separating them. Here the CDR3 reads CASSPGENQPQHF. CDR3 DNA: TGTGCCAGCTCACCCGGAGAGAATCAGCCCCAGCATTTT.

This chain uses TRBV5-4 with TRBJ1-6; 11 nucleotides line up with TRBD1. The CDR3 has 19 residues. Trimming took 9 bases from V and 4 from J; bases not matched to a gene: 18. Germline assignment: CDR1 SGHNT and CDR2 YYREEE (reference sequence). The CDR3 region has the DNA TGTGCCACCTACACTCCGGGACAGGGGGGTCGGATGTATAATTCACCCCTCCACTTT. Encoded protein: CATYTPGQGGRMYNSPLHF.

The chain recombines TRBV7-2 with TRBJ2-5, with 8 nucleotides matching TRBD2. V trimming: 1 base; J trimming: 5 bases; junction bases outside the gene matches: 6. CDR1 is SGHTA and CDR2 is FQGNSA in the germline V gene. The CDR3 spans 15 residues. The CDR3 reads CASSLGSGGRETQYF. In nucleotides, the CDR3 is TGTGCCAGCAGCTTAGGGAGCGGGGGTAGGGAGACCCAGTACTTC.

The chain links TRBV4-3 to TRBJ1-6, with D possibly being TRBD1 (5 bases). The V gene lost 2 bases and the J gene lost 6 bases, with 14 bases spanning the gap. This CDR3 is 16 amino acids long. The germline V gene has CDR1 LGHNA and CDR2 YSLEER. The CDR3 spells CASSQSRGLANSPLHF. CDR3 sequence (DNA): TGCGCCAGCAGCCAAAGTCGGGGGTTGGCTAATTCACCCCTCCACTTT.